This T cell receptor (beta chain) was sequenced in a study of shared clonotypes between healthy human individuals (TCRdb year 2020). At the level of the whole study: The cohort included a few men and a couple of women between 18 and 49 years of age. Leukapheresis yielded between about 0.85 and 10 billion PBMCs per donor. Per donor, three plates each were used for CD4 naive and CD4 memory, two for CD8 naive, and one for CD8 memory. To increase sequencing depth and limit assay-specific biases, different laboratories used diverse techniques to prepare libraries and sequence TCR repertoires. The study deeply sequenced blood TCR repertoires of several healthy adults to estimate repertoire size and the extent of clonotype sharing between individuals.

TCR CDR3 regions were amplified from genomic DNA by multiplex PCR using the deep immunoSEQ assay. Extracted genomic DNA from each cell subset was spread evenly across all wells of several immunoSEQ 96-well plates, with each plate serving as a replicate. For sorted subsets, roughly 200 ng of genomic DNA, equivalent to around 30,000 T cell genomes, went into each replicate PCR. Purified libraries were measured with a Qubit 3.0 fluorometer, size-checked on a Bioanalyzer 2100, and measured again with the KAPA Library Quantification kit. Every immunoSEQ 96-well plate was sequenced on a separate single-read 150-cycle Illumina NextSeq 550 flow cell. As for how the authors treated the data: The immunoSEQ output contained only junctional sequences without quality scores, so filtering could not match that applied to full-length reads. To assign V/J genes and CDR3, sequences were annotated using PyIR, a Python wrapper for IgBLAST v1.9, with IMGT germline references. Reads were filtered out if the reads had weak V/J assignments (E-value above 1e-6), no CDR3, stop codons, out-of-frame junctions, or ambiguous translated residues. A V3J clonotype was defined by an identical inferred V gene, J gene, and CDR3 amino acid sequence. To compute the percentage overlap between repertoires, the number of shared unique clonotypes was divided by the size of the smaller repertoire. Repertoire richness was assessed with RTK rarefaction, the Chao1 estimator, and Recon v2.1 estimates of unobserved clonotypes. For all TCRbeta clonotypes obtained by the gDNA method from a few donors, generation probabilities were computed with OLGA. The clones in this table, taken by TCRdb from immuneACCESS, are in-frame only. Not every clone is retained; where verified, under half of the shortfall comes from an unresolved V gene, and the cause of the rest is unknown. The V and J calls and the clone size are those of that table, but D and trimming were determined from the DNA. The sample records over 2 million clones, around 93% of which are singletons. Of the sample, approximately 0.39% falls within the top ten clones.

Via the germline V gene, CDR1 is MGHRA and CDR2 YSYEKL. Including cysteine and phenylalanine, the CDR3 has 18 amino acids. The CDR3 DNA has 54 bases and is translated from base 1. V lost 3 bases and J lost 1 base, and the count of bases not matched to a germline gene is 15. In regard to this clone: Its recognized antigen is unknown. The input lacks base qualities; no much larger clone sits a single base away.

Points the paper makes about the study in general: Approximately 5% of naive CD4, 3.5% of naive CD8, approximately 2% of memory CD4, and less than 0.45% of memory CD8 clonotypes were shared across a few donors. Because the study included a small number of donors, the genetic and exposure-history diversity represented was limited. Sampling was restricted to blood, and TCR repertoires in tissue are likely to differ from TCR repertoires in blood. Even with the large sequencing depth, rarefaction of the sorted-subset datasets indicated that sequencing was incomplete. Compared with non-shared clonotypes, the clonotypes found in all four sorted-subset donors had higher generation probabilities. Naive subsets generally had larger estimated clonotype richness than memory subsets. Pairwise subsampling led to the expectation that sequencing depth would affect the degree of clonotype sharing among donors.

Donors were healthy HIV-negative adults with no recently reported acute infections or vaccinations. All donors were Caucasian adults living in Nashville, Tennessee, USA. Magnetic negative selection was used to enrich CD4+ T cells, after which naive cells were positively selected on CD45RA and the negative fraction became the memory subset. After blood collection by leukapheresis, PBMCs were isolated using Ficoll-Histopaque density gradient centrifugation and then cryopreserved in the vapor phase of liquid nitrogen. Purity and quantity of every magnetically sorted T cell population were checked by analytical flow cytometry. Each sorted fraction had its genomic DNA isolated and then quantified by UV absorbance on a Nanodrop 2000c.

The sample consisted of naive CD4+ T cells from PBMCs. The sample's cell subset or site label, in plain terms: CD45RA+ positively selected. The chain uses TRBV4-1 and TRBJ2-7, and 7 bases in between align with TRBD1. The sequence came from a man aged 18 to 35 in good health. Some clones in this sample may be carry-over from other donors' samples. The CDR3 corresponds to CASSQDDRVTLGSYEQYF. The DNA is TGCGCCAGCAGCCAGGACGACAGGGTAACGTTGGGGTCCTACGAGCAGTACTTC.